This T cell receptor beta chain originates from a study of T-cell reconstitution after alpha-beta-depleted transplantation in children. Per germline, CDR1 LGHDT and CDR2 YNNKEL (reference sequence). Trimming removed 0 bases at V and 3 bases at J, with 21 bases between. This CDR3 region has 18 residues. Using unique molecular identifiers, the investigators prepared the TCRbeta library. TCRdb recomputed calls from the PCR reads with MiXCR, one row per CDR3 protein. The sample yields some 350,000 distinct CDR3 sequences, under 13% seen once. This clonotype has just a few counts. The sequencing used PBMCs from the stem cell graft donor, collected from the stem cell graft. This TCR was recovered from a human donor who donated a stem cell graft to a child with acute lymphoblastic leukemia. J is TRBJ2-7 and V is TRBV3-1; a weak D match, TRBD2 (6 bases). The CDR3 region has the DNA TGTGCCAGCAGCCAAGATCGGTCCCTACCGGGACTCGGCTACGAGCAGTACTTC. Translation: CASSQDRSLPGLGYEQYF.